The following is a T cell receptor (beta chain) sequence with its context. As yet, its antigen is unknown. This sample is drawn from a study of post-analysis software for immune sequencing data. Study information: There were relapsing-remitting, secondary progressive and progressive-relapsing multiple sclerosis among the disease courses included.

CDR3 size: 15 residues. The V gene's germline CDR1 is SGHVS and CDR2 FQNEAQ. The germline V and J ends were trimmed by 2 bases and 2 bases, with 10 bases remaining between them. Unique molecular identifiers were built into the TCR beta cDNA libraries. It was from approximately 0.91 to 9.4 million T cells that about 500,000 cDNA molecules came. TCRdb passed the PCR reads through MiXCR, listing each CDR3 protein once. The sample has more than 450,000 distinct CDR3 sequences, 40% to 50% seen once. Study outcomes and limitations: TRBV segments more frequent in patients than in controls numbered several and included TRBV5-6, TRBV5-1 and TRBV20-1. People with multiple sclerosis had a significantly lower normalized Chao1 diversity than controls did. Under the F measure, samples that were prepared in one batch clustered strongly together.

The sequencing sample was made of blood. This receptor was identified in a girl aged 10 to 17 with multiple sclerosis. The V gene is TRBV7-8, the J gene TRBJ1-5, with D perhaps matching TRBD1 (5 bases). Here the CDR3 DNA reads TGTGCCAGCAGCTTATCCGTGGGGGGCAATCAGCCCCAGCATTTT. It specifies CASSLSVGGNQPQHF.